This TCR beta chain emerged from a study of Ad26.COV2.S vaccination and SARS-CoV-2 variants. Whole-study findings and limits: Spike-specific TCR breadth in vaccine recipients exceeded that seen in placebo recipients. The TCR breadth and depth analyses may have understated or missed part of the total T cell responses. CD8+ and CD4+ T cells specific for spike reportedly responded with substantial breadth after vaccination.

This clone appeared a single time. The antigen is not known. Regarding treatment: roughly 20 received Ad26.COV2.S at low or high dose, single or two shots; roughly five received placebo; per-sample allocation not given. Samples came from day 63 after the first vaccine or placebo injection. Wuhan-strain spike was delivered by a replication-incompetent Ad26 vector. This table comes from immunoSEQ multiplex PCR, and its TCRdb copy is limited to in-frame clones, with some not included. The top ten clones hold 4.5% to 5.5% of a sample with a few hundred thousand clones, roughly 90% of them seen once. The V end lost 3 bases, the J end lost 4 bases, and 9 bases lay between the germline ends. This CDR3 is built from 14 residues. CDR1 is MNHEY, CDR2 SMNVEV, per germline (reference sequence).

The sequenced sample was peripheral blood, obtained in a trial of Ad26.COV2.S vaccine versus placebo. The chain is built from TRBV27 and TRBJ1-4; D not certain. The TCR comes from a person aged 18-60 years who received the Ad26.COV2.S COVID-19 vaccine or a placebo. The CDR3 loop reads CASSFFGSNEKLFF. In DNA form, the CDR3 reads TGTGCCAGCAGTTTTTTCGGTAGTAATGAAAAACTGTTTTTT.